These 26 T cell receptor beta chains came from one sample sequenced in a study of blood T cell repertoires in COVID-19. The table came from immunoSEQ multiplex PCR; TCRdb's copy has only in-frame clones and leaves some out. The sample has roughly 360,000 clones, roughly 77% seen once; the top ten hold more than 0.85%. The sequenced sample consisted of peripheral blood. The receptors here all came from a human donor with acute or convalescent COVID-19. The donor label of this sample is uncertain.

The chain links TRBV19 to TRBJ2-7; 9 nucleotides agree with TRBD1. This CDR3 comprises 15 residues. The trim removed 3 bases at V and 0 bases at J, leaving 3 bases unmatched. Germline CDR1 LNHDA, CDR2 SQIVND (reference sequence). The CDR3 DNA reads TGTGCCAGTAGTATCGGACAGGGGACCTCCTACGAGCAGTACTTC. Translation gives CASSIGQGTSYEQYF.

The chain joins TRBV2 to TRBJ1-4; TRBD1 agrees at 9 bases. Germline V gene data show CDR1 as SNHLY and CDR2 as FYNNEI. V lost 6 bases, J lost 3 bases, and 5 bases stayed unmatched. The CDR3 loop spans 15 amino acids. The CDR3 nucleotides read TGTGCCAGCAGACCACAGGGGGCGGCTAATGAAAAACTGTTTTTT. As protein: CASRPQGAANEKLFF. Based on the CDR3 plus reference TRBV2 and TRBJ1-4, the full variable domain is EPEVTQTPSHQVTQMGQEVILRCVPISNHLYFYWYRQILGQKVEFLVSFYNNEISEKSEIFDDQFSVERPDGSNFTLKIRSTKLEDSAMYFCASRPQGAANEKLFFGSGTQLSVL.

The chain links TRBV5-1 to TRBJ2-2; TRBD2 matches 7 bases. The CDR3 spans 14 residues. The J segment lost 7 bases and the V segment lost 4 bases, leaving 7 bases of the junction unmatched. The germline V gene has CDR1 SGHRS and CDR2 YFSETQ. The CDR3 region is CASSPGTTGGELFF. The CDR3, as DNA: TGCGCCAGCAGCCCCGGGACTACGGGCGGGGAGCTGTTTTTT.

V gene TRBV5-1 combines with J gene TRBJ2-1, with a tentative D call TRBD2 (6 bases). Trimming stripped 4 bases from V and 0 bases from J, with 14 bases between. In germline, CDR1 is SGHRS, CDR2 YFSETQ. This CDR3 comprises 16 residues. CDR3 in DNA: TGCGCCAGCAGCCCGAACGGAGGGACCTCCTACAATGAGCAGTTCTTC. This encodes CASSPNGGTSYNEQFF.

This clone has a single count. This chain connects TRBV11-2 to TRBJ1-1; 7 bases fit TRBD1. The germline V gene encodes CDR1 SGHAT and CDR2 FQNNGV. With V trimmed by 4 bases and J by 5 bases, 16 bases remained unmatched. This CDR3 is 17 amino acids long. The CDR3 is CASSSLRITGVRTEAFF. CDR3 nucleotides: TGTGCCAGCAGCTCTTTACGAATCACAGGGGTACGGACTGAAGCTTTCTTT.

The chain employs TRBV5-1 and TRBJ1-5, with TRBD1 identical over 9 bases. The CDR3 sequence is 16 residues long. Germline assignment: CDR1 SGHRS and CDR2 YFSETQ. With 4 bases clipped from V and 0 bases from J, the junction kept 5 bases outside the gene matches. The DNA of the CDR3 is TGCGCCAGCAGCCCCGGGACAGGGTCTAGCAATCAGCCCCAGCATTTT. This sequence encodes CASSPGTGSSNQPQHF.

This chain joins TRBV12-3 or TRBV12-4 and TRBJ1-1, with a possible D match to TRBD1 (6 bases). CDR3 length equals 13 residues. V was cut by 6 bases and J by 2 bases, with 10 bases left in between. CDR3 amino acids: CASSGQINTEAFF. Written as DNA, the CDR3 is TGTGCCAGCAGCGGACAGATTAACACTGAAGCTTTCTTT.

The chain joins TRBV3-1 (or the pseudogene TRBV3-2) to TRBJ2-1; D possibly corresponds to TRBD2 (6 bases). The ends were cut back, 2 bases at V and 0 bases at J, with 11 bases in the middle. Germline V gives CDR1 LGHDT, CDR2 YNNKEL (reference sequence). The CDR3 extends over 16 amino acids. CDR3 coding DNA: TGTGCCAGCAGCCAACACCCCGGGGGCTCCTACAATGAGCAGTTCTTC. Encoded protein: CASSQHPGGSYNEQFF.

This chain uses TRBV15 with TRBJ1-4; D perhaps matches TRBD1 (6 bases). Germline V lookup: CDR1 LNHNV, CDR2 YYDKDF (reference sequence). The CDR3 loop spans 14 amino acids. Trimming took off 0 bases at V and 8 bases at J, with 10 bases between the two ends. The CDR3 here is CATSRDRGGEKLFF. The CDR3 DNA sequence: TGTGCCACCAGCAGAGACAGGGGAGGGGAAAAACTGTTTTTT.

The V call is TRBV11-2, the J call TRBJ1-5, with a tentative D call TRBD1 (6 bases). V lost 1 base to trimming and J lost 4 bases, with 8 bases between them. Germline V gene lookup returns CDR1 SGHAT and CDR2 FQNNGV. This CDR3 spans 14 amino acids. The CDR3: CASSLADRNQPQHF. The DNA for the CDR3 is TGTGCCAGCAGCTTAGCGGACAGAAATCAGCCCCAGCATTTT.

This chain joins TRBV6-2 or TRBV6-3 and TRBJ1-5, with a tentative D call TRBD1 (6 bases). There are 15 residues in the CDR3. Trimming took off 2 bases at V and 4 bases at J, with 12 bases between the two ends. The germline CDR1 and CDR2 sequences are MNHEY and SVGEGT. The CDR3 here is CASSYGTTENQPQHF. CDR3 sequence (DNA): TGTGCCAGCAGTTACGGGACAACCGAAAATCAGCCCCAGCATTTT.

The rearrangement joins TRBV7-9 to TRBJ1-1; D is possibly TRBD1 (5 bases). This CDR3 has 13 amino acids. CDR1 SEHNR and CDR2 FQNEAQ come from the germline V gene (reference sequence). The V and J ends lost 9 bases and 4 bases respectively, with 15 bases between them. CDR3 in DNA: TGTGCCAGTCGGGTGTGGGGCGGCACTGAAGCTTTCTTT. Protein sequence: CASRVWGGTEAFF.

The chain carries TRBV10-3 and TRBJ2-7, with unresolved D. The CDR3 has 15 residues. Trimming removed 2 bases from V and 3 bases from J, with 14 bases in between. The germline gives CDR1 ENHRY, CDR2 SYGVKD. The CDR3 DNA is TGTGCCATCAGTGAGCGGCAGACTCTAAGCTACGAGCAGTACTTC. Translated, it gives CAISERQTLSYEQYF.

This chain connects TRBV10-3 to TRBJ2-6, with 10 nucleotides matching TRBD1. V was clipped by 8 bases and J by 1 base; unmatched bases: 14. CDR3 size: 19 residues. Germline CDR1 and CDR2: ENHRY and SYGVKD. The CDR3, as DNA: TGTGCCATCCAAAGTGGGGCGACAGGGGGCTTTTCTGGGGCCAACGTCCTGACTTTC. It yields the protein CAIQSGATGGFSGANVLTF.

The CDR3 loop reads CASSSQTAGHTEAFF. The CDR3 nucleotides are TGTGCCAGCAGTTCACAAACGGCAGGCCACACTGAAGCTTTCTTT. V and J are TRBV6-5 and TRBJ1-1; D gene unclear. CDR1 MNHEY and CDR2 SVGAGI come from the germline V gene. The CDR3 is made up of 15 amino acids. Trimming removed 4 bases at V and 3 bases at J, with 15 bases between.

The J gene is TRBJ1-1, the V gene TRBV19, with a weak D call TRBD1 (6 bases). Trimming shortened V by 7 bases and J by 1 base, and 16 bases separated the two germline ends. CDR1 LNHDA and CDR2 SQIVND come from the germline V gene (reference sequence). CDR3 size: 15 residues. DNA for the CDR3: TGTGCCAGTAACGATGGACAGTACCAGAACACTGAAGCTTTCTTT. Translating gives CASNDGQYQNTEAFF.

The V gene is TRBV12-3 or TRBV12-4, the J gene TRBJ1-2; tentative D call: TRBD1 (6 bases). Trimming stripped 6 bases from V and 2 bases from J, with 10 bases between. The CDR3 is 13 amino acids. CDR3 residues: CASSRTGNYGYTF. In nucleotides, the CDR3 is TGTGCCAGCAGCCGTACAGGGAACTATGGCTACACCTTC.

The V call is TRBV27, the J call TRBJ1-1; D unresolved. The V and J ends lost 0 bases and 6 bases respectively, with 8 bases between them. CDR1 is MNHEY and CDR2 is SMNVEV in the germline V gene (reference sequence). The CDR3 sequence is 13 residues long. In DNA, the CDR3 is TGTGCCAGCAGTTTATCACGGGTGGCTGAAGCTTTCTTT. This translates into CASSLSRVAEAFF.

DNA of the CDR3: TGCGCCAGCAGCTTGGAGGGACAGGGAGCGGGCTACACCTTC. Translated: CASSLEGQGAGYTF. J is TRBJ1-2 and V is TRBV5-1, with 9 bases identical to TRBD1. The CDR3 has 14 residues. The junction had 5 bases not matched to a gene; V was cut back by 0 bases and J by 8 bases. The germline CDR1 and CDR2 sequences are SGHRS and YFSETQ.

The chain is built from TRBV30 and TRBJ2-5; D might be TRBD2 (6 bases). This CDR3 is 13 amino acids long. V was shortened by 3 bases and J by 4 bases, with 12 bases between the two germline ends. In germline, CDR1 is GTSNPN, CDR2 SVGIG (reference sequence). DNA of the CDR3: TGTGCCTGGAGCAAACGGGGGTTAGAGACCCAGTACTTC. Translation gives CAWSKRGLETQYF.

This chain joins TRBV5-4 and TRBJ2-3; D is undetermined. Germline assignment: CDR1 SGHNT and CDR2 YYREEE (reference sequence). With 2 bases removed from V and 0 bases from J, the gap between germline ends came to 13 bases. The CDR3 contains 16 residues. The CDR3 loop reads CASSLLTYGSTDTQYF. CDR3 nucleotide sequence: TGTGCCAGCAGCTTACTAACTTATGGGAGCACAGATACGCAGTATTTT.

The rearrangement links TRBV7-2 to TRBJ2-5; D call uncertain. V was trimmed by 2 bases and J by 5 bases, leaving 12 bases between them. Per the germline V gene, CDR1 is SGHTA and CDR2 is FQGNSA. The CDR3 is 14 amino acids. For the CDR3, the DNA is TGTGCCAGCAGCTTATCAGGCCTCGGTGAGACCCAGTACTTC. It specifies CASSLSGLGETQYF.

The chain recombines TRBV5-6 with TRBJ2-5; 9 nucleotides align to TRBD1. This CDR3 region has 14 residues. Germline lookup yields CDR1 SGHDT and CDR2 YYEEEE. V was clipped by 4 bases and J by 2 bases; unmatched bases: 3. In nucleotides, the CDR3 is TGTGCCAGCAGCGACGGGACAGGGCAAGAGACCCAGTACTTC. Amino acids: CASSDGTGQETQYF. Full variable domain (missing parts from reference TRBV5-6 and TRBJ2-5): DAGVTQSPTHLIKTRGQQVTLRCSPKSGHDTVSWYQQALGQGPQFIFQYYEEEERQRGNFPDRFSGHQFPNYSSELNVNALLLGDSALYLCASSDGTGQETQYFGPGTRLLVL.

This chain joins TRBV6-6 and TRBJ1-5; 11 nucleotides line up with TRBD1. J gave up 6 bases and V 7 bases, and 5 bases lay outside the gene matches. CDR3 length equals 14 residues. Per the germline V gene, CDR1 is MNHNY and CDR2 is SVGAGI (reference sequence). CDR3 in DNA: TGTGCCAGCAACCGGGACAGGGGGTCTCAGCCCCAGCATTTT. Translating gives CASNRDRGSQPQHF.

This clone came up a few times. This sequence joins TRBV30 and TRBJ1-6; D remains unclear. Germline CDR1 and CDR2: GTSNPN and SVGIG (reference sequence). V was cut by 2 bases and J by 0 bases, with 8 bases left in between. The CDR3 is 15 amino acids. As DNA, the CDR3 is TGTGCCTGGAGTTTTGGGAGCTCCTATAATTCACCCCTCCACTTT. Translation: CAWSFGSSYNSPLHF.

The chain couples TRBV28 to TRBJ2-1; 8 positions agree with TRBD2. Germline-derived CDR1 and CDR2 are MDHEN and SYDVKM. The CDR3 totals 14 residues. V was pared by 8 bases and J by 4 bases, with 7 bases of the junction left unmatched. In DNA, the CDR3 is TGTGCCAGCCAACCCCGCGGGGGGTACAATGAGCAGTTCTTC. Its translation: CASQPRGGYNEQFF.